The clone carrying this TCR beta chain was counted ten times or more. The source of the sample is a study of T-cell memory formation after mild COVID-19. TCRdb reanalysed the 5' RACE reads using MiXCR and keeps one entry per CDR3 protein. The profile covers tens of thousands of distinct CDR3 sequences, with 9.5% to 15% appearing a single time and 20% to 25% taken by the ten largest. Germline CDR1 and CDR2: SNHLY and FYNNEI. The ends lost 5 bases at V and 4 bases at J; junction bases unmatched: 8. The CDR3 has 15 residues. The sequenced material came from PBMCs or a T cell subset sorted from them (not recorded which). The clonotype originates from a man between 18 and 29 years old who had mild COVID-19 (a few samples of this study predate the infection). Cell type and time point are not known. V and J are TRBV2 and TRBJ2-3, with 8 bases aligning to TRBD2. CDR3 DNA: TGTGCCAGCAGTCCCGGGACTAGGTCATCAGATACGCAGTATTTT. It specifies CASSPGTRSSDTQYF.